The next 26 T cell receptor beta chains were all read from a single sample in a study of T-cell reconstitution after alpha-beta-depleted transplantation in children. Unique molecular identifiers were used in preparing the TCRbeta library. TCRdb itself ran the PCR reads through MiXCR, one entry per CDR3 protein. The repertoire holds under 50,000 distinct CDR3 sequences, with roughly 50% as singletons. The source material was peripheral blood, sampled before TCRalphabeta/CD19-depleted stem cell transplant. These receptor sequences come from a boy in the first two years of life with SCID, due to receive a stem cell transplant.

V gene TRBV2 combines with J gene TRBJ2-3; D perhaps matches TRBD2 (5 bases). CDR1 and CDR2 from the germline V gene are SNHLY and FYNNEI. The CDR3 extends over 13 amino acids. Trimming left V 6 bases short and J 2 bases short, with 9 bases between. The CDR3 nucleotides read TGTGCCAGCAGGGGAGAAAACACAGATACGCAGTATTTT. It yields the protein CASRGENTDTQYF.

V gene TRBV2 combines with J gene TRBJ2-7, with D perhaps TRBD2 (6 bases). Germline V gene sequence: CDR1 SNHLY, CDR2 FYNNEI. This CDR3 is built from 16 residues. The V end lost 6 bases, the J end lost 2 bases, and 20 bases lay between the germline ends. The CDR3 nucleotides are TGTGCCAGCAGCGGACCCCAAGGAGGAGGGCCCTACGAGCAGTACTTC. Translation gives CASSGPQGGGPYEQYF.

This clonotype was seen only a few times. One end of the junction does not line up with germline, which may come from a read error. V and J are TRBV7-9 and TRBJ2-1; D possibly uses TRBD1 or TRBD2 (5 bases each). The germline gives CDR1 SEHNR, CDR2 FQNEAQ (reference sequence). The CDR3 runs to 12 residues. CDR3 loop: CASSLGEGPTRF. The CDR3 nucleotides read TGTGCCAGCAGCTTAGGTGAGGGGCCAACAAGGTTC.

The rearrangement uses TRBV7-2 and TRBJ2-3; 9 bases fit TRBD2. Germline V gives CDR1 SGHTA, CDR2 FQGNSA. There are 16 residues in the CDR3. J gave up 5 bases and V 5 bases, and 11 bases lay outside the gene matches. The CDR3: CASSRRSGGFGDTQYF. The CDR3 nucleotides read TGTGCCAGCAGCCGCCGCAGCGGGGGGTTTGGAGATACGCAGTATTTT. Full variable domain (missing parts from reference TRBV7-2 and TRBJ2-3): GAGVSQSPSNKVTEKGKDVELRCDPISGHTALYWYRQSLGQGLEFLIYFQGNSAPDKSGLPSDRFSAERTGGSVSTLTIQRTQQEDSAVYLCASSRRSGGFGDTQYFGPGTRLTVL.

The chain uses TRBV20-1 and TRBJ2-1, with 10 bases lining up with TRBD2. This CDR3 is built from 13 residues. Germline V gene sequence: CDR1 DFQATT, CDR2 SNEGSKA (reference sequence). The CDR3 here is CHAPSGGTNEQFF. The DNA of the CDR3 is TGCCATGCTCCTAGCGGGGGAACAAATGAGCAGTTCTTC.

This chain uses TRBV6-2 or TRBV6-3 with TRBJ1-5; weak D call: TRBD1 (6 bases). The germline gives CDR1 MNHEY, CDR2 SVGEGT. This CDR3 contains 21 residues. V was shortened by 5 bases and J by 6 bases, with 35 bases between the two germline ends. The CDR3 reads CASSRGPGMDGWSNSTQPQHF. The CDR3 DNA sequence: TGTGCCAGCAGTCGGGGGCCAGGGATGGACGGCTGGAGTAATTCAACTCAGCCCCAGCATTTT.

The table lists this clonotype with many counts. The chain has TRBV13 and TRBJ2-1; TRBD1 matches 8 bases. This CDR3 is 15 amino acids long. The germline gives CDR1 PRHDT, CDR2 FYEKMQ (reference sequence). V was pared by 7 bases and J by 1 base, with 6 bases of the junction left unmatched. The CDR3 sequence is CASNPGQESYNEQFF. The CDR3 bases are TGTGCCAGCAACCCGGGACAGGAATCCTACAATGAGCAGTTCTTC.

This chain connects TRBV6-2 or TRBV6-3 to TRBJ2-7; D call uncertain. V dropped 0 bases and J dropped 6 bases, with 18 bases sitting between them. From germline, CDR1 is MNHEY and CDR2 SVGEGT. CDR3 length equals 16 residues. CDR3 sequence: CASSYSLGSQPREQYF. In DNA form, the CDR3 reads TGTGCCAGCAGTTACTCGTTAGGCAGCCAACCTCGCGAGCAGTACTTC.

This clonotype was found many times. The chain joins TRBV20-1 to TRBJ2-2; D might be TRBD2 (5 bases). Trimming pared 6 bases from V and 5 bases from J, leaving 19 bases between. The CDR3 runs to 15 residues. CDR1 DFQATT and CDR2 SNEGSKA come from the germline V gene (reference sequence). The CDR3 reads CSALRYKGVTGELFF. The CDR3 DNA reads as TGCAGTGCCCTGAGGTACAAGGGAGTGACCGGGGAGCTGTTTTTT.

This rearrangement joins TRBV5-5 to TRBJ2-7, with TRBD2 matching 11 bases. J lost 1 base, V lost 1 base, and 7 bases had no gene match. Germline-derived CDR1 and CDR2 are SGHKS and YYEKEE (reference sequence). This CDR3 is 17 amino acids long. CDR3 bases: TGTGCCAGCAGCTTGAGTCTAGCGGGGGGTTCTTCCTACGAGCAGTACTTC. It translates to CASSLSLAGGSSYEQYF.

V and J are TRBV6-5 and TRBJ1-5; D is possibly TRBD1 (5 bases). V lost 2 bases to trimming and J lost 4 bases, with 9 bases between them. CDR1 and CDR2 from the germline V gene are MNHEY and SVGAGI. This CDR3 is built from 14 residues. The CDR3 region is CASSYGTENQPQHF. In DNA form, the CDR3 reads TGTGCCAGCAGTTACGGGACCGAAAATCAGCCCCAGCATTTT.

This clonotype was observed many times. The rearrangement joins TRBV27 to TRBJ2-6; D is ambiguous. The V gene lost 0 bases and the J gene lost 4 bases, with 1 base spanning the gap. Looked up from germline, CDR1 is MNHEY and CDR2 is SMNVEV (reference sequence). The CDR3 has 13 residues. CDR3 protein: CASSLSGANVLTF. The DNA for the CDR3 is TGTGCCAGCAGTTTATCCGGGGCCAACGTCCTGACTTTC.

This chain joins TRBV20-1 and TRBJ2-5; 14 nucleotides line up with TRBD2. This CDR3 comprises 20 residues. The V gene end was trimmed by 6 bases and the J gene end by 3 bases; junction bases not matched to a gene: 21. The germline V gene encodes CDR1 DFQATT and CDR2 SNEGSKA (reference sequence). The CDR3 nucleotides read TGCAGTGCAAAAACGCTAGAGAGACTAGCGGGGGGGTCTACTGAAGAGACCCAGTACTTC. Translating gives CSAKTLERLAGGSTEETQYF.

This rearrangement joins TRBV6-5 to TRBJ2-1; 7 bases fit TRBD1. CDR1 is MNHEY and CDR2 is SVGAGI in the germline V gene. This CDR3 comprises 15 residues. V trimming: 1 base; J trimming: 5 bases; junction bases outside the gene matches: 5. The CDR3 coding sequence is TGTGCCAGCAGTTACTTCAAGGGACAGAACAATGAGCAGTTCTTC. As protein: CASSYFKGQNNEQFF.

The chain couples TRBV11-2 to TRBJ1-1; D gene uncertain. Trimming removed 1 base from V and 3 bases from J, with 15 bases in between. The CDR3 has 16 amino acids. CDR1 is SGHAT, CDR2 FQNNGV, per germline. The DNA for the CDR3 is TGTGCCAGCAGCTTAGTTGGTTCAGGTACCTACACTGAAGCTTTCTTT. Translation gives CASSLVGSGTYTEAFF.

The J gene is TRBJ1-1, the V gene TRBV7-3; D might be TRBD1 (6 bases). Germline V gene sequence: CDR1 SGHTA, CDR2 FQGTGA. The CDR3 length is 15 residues. Trimming cost V 2 bases and J 6 bases, with 16 bases left between them. CDR3 nucleotide sequence: TGTGCCAGCAGCTTATACCTATTCGGGGGCTCTGAAGCTTTCTTT. Translation: CASSLYLFGGSEAFF.

The CDR3 DNA sequence: TGTGCCAGCAGTGAATTTCCCGGGCCGATTAGCACAGATACGCAGTATTTT. This gives the protein CASSEFPGPISTDTQYF. This sequence joins TRBV25-1 and TRBJ2-3; D ambiguous. This CDR3 is built from 17 residues. Per the germline V gene, CDR1 is MGHDK and CDR2 is SYGVNS. V lost 1 base to trimming and J lost 0 bases, with 14 bases between them.

The chain is built from TRBV5-1 and TRBJ1-2, with 7 nucleotides matching TRBD1. The CDR3 length is 15 residues. Germline V gene data show CDR1 as SGHRS and CDR2 as YFSETQ. V trimming: 4 bases; J trimming: 0 bases; junction bases outside the gene matches: 6. CDR3: CASSLNRGANYGYTF. CDR3 coding DNA: TGCGCCAGCAGCCTCAACAGGGGCGCTAACTATGGCTACACCTTC.

The rearrangement links TRBV20-1 to TRBJ1-6; unclear D gene. Germline loops: CDR1 DFQATT, CDR2 SNEGSKA (reference sequence). The V end lost 3 bases, the J end lost 7 bases, and 10 bases lay between the germline ends. CDR3 size: 13 residues. The CDR3 reads CSASPSYNSPLHF. The CDR3 DNA follows: TGCAGTGCTAGTCCCAGTTACAATTCACCCCTCCACTTT.

This clonotype was detected only a few times. The chain joins TRBV29-1 to TRBJ2-1, with 9 bases matching TRBD1. Germline V gene sequence: CDR1 SQVTM, CDR2 ANQGSEA. This CDR3 has 23 amino acids. With 0 bases clipped from V and 2 bases from J, the junction kept 26 bases outside the gene matches. The CDR3 nucleotides read TGCAGCGTTGAAGAATGGTGGTCGGACAGGGGCGGTGATGCGGAAAGTCCCTACAATGAGCAGTTCTTC. This encodes CSVEEWWSDRGGDAESPYNEQFF.

The V gene is TRBV7-2, the J gene TRBJ2-2; D is uncertain. CDR3 length equals 15 residues. Germline CDR1 is SGHTA and CDR2 is FQGNSA. V was shortened by 1 base and J by 1 base, with 7 bases between the two germline ends. CDR3 amino acids: CASSLGGLNTGELFF. CDR3 DNA: TGTGCCAGCAGCTTAGGTGGGCTGAACACCGGGGAGCTGTTTTTT.

This clonotype has only a few counts. The chain joins TRBV11-2 to TRBJ2-5; TRBD1 aligns across 7 bases. The CDR3 is made up of 15 amino acids. With 1 base clipped from V and 2 bases from J, the junction kept 4 bases outside the gene matches. In germline, CDR1 is SGHAT, CDR2 FQNNGV. The chain's CDR3 is CASSLGGGPQETQYF. DNA of the CDR3: TGTGCCAGCAGCTTAGGAGGGGGCCCGCAAGAGACCCAGTACTTC.

The V call is TRBV20-1, the J call TRBJ2-1; 8 positions agree with TRBD2. Germline V gives CDR1 DFQATT, CDR2 SNEGSKA (reference sequence). V trimming: 3 bases; J trimming: 4 bases; junction bases outside the gene matches: 5. The length of the CDR3 is 14 residues. CDR3 coding DNA: TGCAGTGCTAGCAAGTTAGCGGGGTACAATGAGCAGTTCTTC. It is translated as CSASKLAGYNEQFF.

The V call is TRBV3-1, the J call TRBJ2-7; maybe TRBD1 (6 bases). Per germline, CDR1 LGHDT and CDR2 YNNKEL (reference sequence). Between the trimmed V and J ends, which lost 3 bases and 0 bases, there was a span of 12 bases. The CDR3 is made up of 15 amino acids. CDR3 region: CASSHGTSASYEQYF. CDR3 nucleotide sequence: TGTGCCAGCAGCCACGGGACATCCGCCTCCTACGAGCAGTACTTC.

The chain links TRBV29-1 to TRBJ1-2; D may be TRBD1 (5 bases). Trimming removed 4 bases from V and 4 bases from J, with 10 bases in between. The CDR3 spans 12 residues. Germline V gene lookup returns CDR1 SQVTM and CDR2 ANQGSEA. The CDR3 DNA follows: TGCAGCGTTGCCGGGGCGGGCTATGGCTACACCTTC. Its protein product is CSVAGAGYGYTF.

The chain couples TRBV7-2 to TRBJ2-4; TRBD2 might be the D (7 bases). The germline CDR1 and CDR2 sequences are SGHTA and FQGNSA. The CDR3 length is 16 residues. Trimming stripped 1 base from V and 1 base from J, with 11 bases between. Written as DNA, the CDR3 is TGTGCCAGCAGCTTAGAGGGGGGGCCGGCCAAAAACATTCAGTACTTC. It encodes CASSLEGGPAKNIQYF.